This passage covers 14 T cell receptor beta chains from one sample sequenced in a study of cytomegalovirus exposure and HLA in healthy donors. A multiplex PCR was run with 60 Vbeta primers and 13 Jbeta primers. The repertoire was sequenced with immunoSEQ multiplex PCR; TCRdb's copy has only in-frame clones and lacks some. This table holds about 200,000 clones, about three quarters found once. Sequences were obtained from PBMCs. The receptor set was obtained from a woman aged 40 to 50 in good health and CMV-seronegative.

The CDR3 spells CASGTSGVYNEQFF. DNA for the CDR3: TGTGCCAGCGGGACTAGCGGGGTCTACAATGAGCAGTTCTTC. The V gene is TRBV6-5, the J gene TRBJ2-1; the match to TRBD2 covers 13 bases. Germline-derived CDR1 and CDR2 are MNHEY and SVGAGI. V was pared by 8 bases and J by 3 bases, with 1 base of the junction left unmatched. There are 14 residues in the CDR3.

This clone was recorded a few times. J is TRBJ1-2 and V is TRBV18, with TRBD1 matching over 7 bases. The CDR3 has 14 residues. Germline V gives CDR1 KGHSH, CDR2 LQKENI. J gave up 3 bases and V 2 bases, and 3 bases lay outside the gene matches. CDR3 DNA sequence: TGTGCCAGCTCACCAGCCGGGACAGACTATGGCTACACCTTC. Amino acid sequence: CASSPAGTDYGYTF. Full variable domain (rest looked up from reference TRBV18 and TRBJ1-2): NAGVMQNPRHLVRRRGQEARLRCSPMKGHSHVYWYRQLPEEGLKFMVYLQKENIIDESGMPKERFSAEFPKEGPSILRIQQVVRGDSAAYFCASSPAGTDYGYTFGSGTRLTVV.

To note about this clone: Other DNA sequences in the same sample also yield this CDR3. This chain connects TRBV9 to TRBJ2-2; 7 bases are a match to TRBD2. CDR1 and CDR2 from the germline V gene are SGDLS and YYNGEE. CDR3 length: 15 amino acids. J was trimmed by 4 bases and V by 0 bases; bases with no gene match: 3. CDR3: CASSVGGSGTGELFF. In DNA, the CDR3 is TGTGCCAGCAGCGTAGGCGGGAGTGGCACCGGGGAGCTGTTTTTT.

V gene TRBV2 combines with J gene TRBJ1-2, with TRBD1 matching 7 bases. CDR1 is SNHLY and CDR2 is FYNNEI in the germline V gene. The CDR3 covers 15 residues. After removal of 4 bases from V and 8 bases from J, the junction contained 13 bases not matched to a gene. Here the CDR3 reads CASSAQRAGTVGYTF. Written as DNA, the CDR3 is TGTGCCAGCAGTGCCCAAAGGGCGGGGACAGTAGGCTACACCTTC. Using reference TRBV2 and TRBJ1-2 for the parts outside the CDR3, the full variable domain is EPEVTQTPSHQVTQMGQEVILRCVPISNHLYFYWYRQILGQKVEFLVSFYNNEISEKSEIFDDQFSVERPDGSNFTLKIRSTKLEDSAMYFCASSAQRAGTVGYTFGSGTRLTVV.

The table lists this clone with a few counts. The chain carries TRBV7-3 and TRBJ2-2; no firm D call. Trimming took off 6 bases at V and 5 bases at J, with 7 bases between the two ends. The CDR3 has 12 amino acids. CDR1 is SGHTA, CDR2 FQGTGA, per germline. This CDR3 is CASSPITGELFF. DNA for the CDR3: TGTGCCAGCAGTCCTATAACCGGGGAGCTGTTTTTT.

The chain is built from TRBV15 and TRBJ2-2; TRBD2 matches at 10 bases. CDR1 is LNHNV and CDR2 is YYDKDF in the germline V gene (reference sequence). V gave up 2 bases and J gave up 7 bases; unmatched junction bases: 7. The CDR3 sequence is 16 residues long. DNA for the CDR3: TGTGCCACCAGCAGACTAGCGGGAGCAATAGGCGGGGAGCTGTTTTTT. It encodes CATSRLAGAIGGELFF.

The J gene is TRBJ2-3, the V gene TRBV7-9; a possible D gene is TRBD2 (6 bases). This CDR3 is 17 amino acids long. The V and J ends lost 4 bases and 1 base respectively, with 18 bases between them. The germline CDR1 and CDR2 sequences are SEHNR and FQNEAQ (reference sequence). The CDR3 sequence is CASSYTSREAGTDTQYF. In nucleotides, the CDR3 is TGTGCCAGCAGCTACACTTCGCGGGAAGCGGGCACAGATACGCAGTATTTT.

The V and J genes are TRBV11-1 and TRBJ2-3; 7 bases match TRBD1. The germline gives CDR1 SGHAT, CDR2 FQDESV (reference sequence). The V segment lost 5 bases and the J segment 2 bases; nucleotides outside the gene matches: 4. CDR3 size: 14 residues. The CDR3 region is CASSPDRVTDTQYF. CDR3 nucleotides: TGTGCCAGCAGCCCCGACAGGGTCACAGATACGCAGTATTTT.

The chain is built from TRBV15 and TRBJ1-5; weak D call: TRBD1 (6 bases). CDR3 size: 15 residues. Germline CDR1 is LNHNV and CDR2 is YYDKDF (reference sequence). V lost 5 bases, J lost 2 bases, and 13 bases lay in between. The CDR3 loop is CATSGDIIGNQPQHF. In nucleotides, the CDR3 is TGTGCCACCAGCGGGGACATAATAGGCAATCAGCCCCAGCATTTT.

In its sample, this clone was seen once. This sample also contains other DNA sequences that code for the same CDR3. The chain links TRBV5-1 to TRBJ1-1; TRBD1 matches at 10 bases. CDR1 SGHRS and CDR2 YFSETQ come from the germline V gene. The CDR3 loop spans 13 amino acids. V dropped 4 bases and J dropped 8; count of bases not matched to a gene: 5. The CDR3 sequence: CASSQGQGLEAFF. The CDR3 DNA follows: TGCGCCAGCAGCCAGGGACAGGGGCTGGAAGCTTTCTTT.

This clone has a single count. In the same sample, other DNA sequences code for this CDR3. The rearrangement links TRBV4-1 to TRBJ1-5; D might be TRBD1 (5 bases). Germline CDR1 and CDR2: MGHRA and YSYEKL. The CDR3 loop spans 20 amino acids. Trimming removed 0 bases from V and 1 base from J, with 22 bases in between. The CDR3 region has the DNA TGCGCCAGCAGCCAAGATCGGGTGGGCAGGGTAATGGTAAGCAATCAGCCCCAGCATTTT. It encodes CASSQDRVGRVMVSNQPQHF.

The CDR3 loop is CASSASRGNQPQHF. Here the CDR3 DNA reads TGTGCCAGCTCTGCATCCAGGGGAAATCAGCCCCAGCATTTT. The V call is TRBV6-6, the J call TRBJ1-5, with D perhaps TRBD1 (6 bases). V gave up 8 bases and J gave up 4 bases, with 15 bases separating them. The CDR3 has 14 amino acids. The V gene's germline CDR1 is MNHNY and CDR2 SVGAGI (reference sequence).

V and J are TRBV19 and TRBJ2-2; D gene uncertain. V dropped 10 bases and J dropped 0 bases, with 12 bases sitting between them. The CDR3 loop spans 14 amino acids. From germline, CDR1 is LNHDA and CDR2 SQIVND (reference sequence). The CDR3 sequence: CATSEQTNTGELFF. In DNA form, the CDR3 reads TGTGCCACTTCGGAACAGACGAACACCGGGGAGCTGTTTTTT.

The genes are TRBV10-3 and TRBJ2-5; 8 bases fit TRBD2. V was clipped by 5 bases and J by 5 bases; unmatched bases: 4. Germline V CDR1 and CDR2: ENHRY, SYGVKD. This CDR3 contains 13 residues. CDR3 residues: CAISNPGGETQYF. Written as DNA, the CDR3 is TGTGCCATCAGTAACCCGGGAGGGGAGACCCAGTACTTC.